One sample yielded the 18 T cell receptor beta chains listed below, sequenced in a study of T cells in Graves' hyperthyroidism and ophthalmopathy. RNA transcripts yielded amplified TCR beta CDR3 regions. HTBI primers were employed in a first-round RT-PCR of the TCR CDR3. MiXCR was run by TCRdb on the multiplex PCR reads, yielding one entry per CDR3 protein. This table holds 450,000 to 600,000 distinct CDR3 sequences, approximately 14% found once. The sample was blood. The receptors were sampled from a woman in her thirties or forties with Graves' hyperthyroidism.

This clonotype was detected only a few times. CDR3 bases: TGTGCCAGCAGTTTTGGGGGCTCGGCTGGGGCCAACGTCCTGACTTTC. Protein product: CASSFGGSAGANVLTF. The chain combines TRBV12-3 or TRBV12-4 with TRBJ2-6, with D maybe TRBD1 (6 bases). Trimming shortened V by 3 bases and J by 2 bases, and 11 bases separated the two germline ends. This CDR3 comprises 16 residues.

This clonotype was detected a few times. This chain uses TRBV5-1 with TRBJ2-3, with TRBD1 matching 9 bases. Trimming cost V 0 bases and J 2 bases; bases outside gene matches: 4. Germline CDR1 and CDR2: SGHRS and YFSETQ. CDR3 length: 16 residues. The CDR3: CASSLGGQGITDTQYF. CDR3 DNA: TGCGCCAGCAGCTTGGGCGGACAGGGGATCACAGATACGCAGTATTTT.

At least ten counts were recorded for this clonotype. CDR3 sequence reads: CASSYTGQSNQPQHF. Here the CDR3 DNA reads TGTGCCAGCAGTTACACCGGACAGTCCAATCAGCCCCAGCATTTT. The V call is TRBV6-2 or TRBV6-3, the J call TRBJ1-5; tentatively, D is TRBD1 (6 bases). The germline V gene encodes CDR1 MNHEY and CDR2 SVGEGT. This CDR3 contains 15 residues. Trimming took 2 bases from V and 3 from J, leaving 11 bases between them.

This clonotype has a count of ten or more. The chain employs TRBV30 and TRBJ1-3; 8 bases match TRBD1. The junction had 7 bases not matched to a gene; V was cut back by 6 bases and J by 0 bases. The CDR3 runs to 15 residues. The germline gives CDR1 GTSNPN, CDR2 SVGIG (reference sequence). The CDR3 loop reads CACGQGDSSGNTIYF. As DNA, the CDR3 is TGTGCCTGTGGACAGGGCGACTCCTCTGGAAACACCATATATTTT.

This clonotype turned up a few times. The V gene is TRBV30, the J gene TRBJ2-3, with D perhaps assigned TRBD1 or TRBD2 (5 bases each). The CDR3 is 14 residues long. V was clipped by 4 bases and J by 2 bases, with 13 bases between them. Germline CDR1 reads GTSNPN; CDR2 reads SVGIG (reference sequence). The CDR3 loop is CAWTRGSATDTQYF. In DNA, the CDR3 is TGTGCCTGGACGAGGGGCAGCGCCACAGATACGCAGTATTTT.

This clonotype was counted ten times or more. The chain joins TRBV20-1 to TRBJ2-1, with no clear D. The CDR3 spans 12 residues. Trimming stripped 6 bases from V and 7 bases from J, with 13 bases between. Germline-derived CDR1 and CDR2 are DFQATT and SNEGSKA (reference sequence). CDR3 sequence (DNA): TGCAGTGCGCTTGACCTGGGGAATGAGCAGTTCTTC. Its translation is CSALDLGNEQFF.

This clonotype was detected ten times or more. The chain recombines TRBV12-3 or TRBV12-4 with TRBJ2-2; D ambiguous. CDR3 length: 11 amino acids. Trimming pared 6 bases from V and 13 bases from J, leaving 12 bases between. This chain's CDR3 is CASRMQLGLFF. The CDR3 nucleotides read TGTGCCAGCAGGATGCAGCTAGGGCTGTTTTTT.

The table lists this clonotype with many counts. The gene calls are TRBV7-2 and TRBJ2-5; 11 nucleotides align to TRBD2. CDR3 length: 16 residues. V gave up 3 bases and J gave up 4 bases; unmatched junction bases: 7. Germline loops: CDR1 SGHTA, CDR2 FQGNSA. CDR3 nucleotides: TGTGCCAGCAGCTTCGGGGAACTAGCGGGAGTAGAGACCCAGTACTTC. It encodes CASSFGELAGVETQYF.

This clonotype appeared many times. CDR3 DNA: TGCAGTGCTAGAGAGAGGGGCAGGAACATTCAGTACTTC. As protein: CSARERGRNIQYF. This chain uses TRBV20-1 with TRBJ2-4, with D possibly being TRBD1 or TRBD2 (5 bases each). This CDR3 has 13 amino acids. Germline-derived CDR1 and CDR2 are DFQATT and SNEGSKA (reference sequence). V lost 0 bases to trimming and J lost 7 bases, with 10 bases between them.

This clonotype was counted a few times. The rearrangement uses TRBV18 and TRBJ2-7; 11 bases map to TRBD2. This CDR3 contains 17 residues. V lost 1 base to trimming and J lost 4 bases; unmatched junction nucleotides: 9. Germline V lookup: CDR1 KGHSH, CDR2 LQKENI. CDR3 in amino acids: CASSPRGLAATGYEQYF. CDR3 nucleotide sequence: TGTGCCAGCTCACCACGGGGACTAGCGGCTACCGGGTACGAGCAGTACTTC.

This clonotype was seen at least ten times. Here the CDR3 DNA reads TGTGCCAGCAGTTATACCCCCGGACAGGGTCCCAACACTGAAGCTTTCTTT. The encoded protein is CASSYTPGQGPNTEAFF. This rearrangement joins TRBV6-1 to TRBJ1-1; 8 nucleotides line up with TRBD1. J gave up 2 bases and V 5 bases, and 13 bases lay outside the gene matches. The CDR3 is 17 amino acids. The germline CDR1 and CDR2 sequences are MNHNS and SASEGT.

This clonotype came up many times. The chain links TRBV10-2 to TRBJ2-7; possibly TRBD1 for D (5 bases). The CDR3 has 17 amino acids. The germline gives CDR1 WSHSY, CDR2 SAAADI. Trimming removed 5 bases from V and 0 bases from J, with 20 bases in between. The CDR3 DNA is TGCGCCAGCAGTCTAATATGGGTAGGGGAAGACTCCTACGAGCAGTACTTC. Protein: CASSLIWVGEDSYEQYF.

In this sample, this clonotype turned up a few times. The CDR3 coding sequence is TGTGCTACAGGATTGGACAGGGGGAATCAGCCCCAGCATTTT. Protein: CATGLDRGNQPQHF. The V call is TRBV6-1, the J call TRBJ1-5; TRBD1 matches 10 bases. The CDR3 contains 14 residues. The V gene's germline CDR1 is MNHNS and CDR2 SASEGT.

A single count supports this clonotype. The rearrangement links TRBV7-2 to TRBJ2-3; TRBD2 matches at 12 bases. V was pared by 0 bases and J by 5 bases, with 9 bases of the junction left unmatched. The germline V gene has CDR1 SGHTA and CDR2 FQGNSA. CDR3 length equals 18 residues. CDR3 DNA sequence: TGTGCCAGCAGCTTAGCTCAGATATTACTAGCGGGAGGAGATACGCAGTATTTT. Its protein product is CASSLAQILLAGGDTQYF.

This clonotype was seen ten or more times. The chain couples TRBV5-1 to TRBJ2-1; 7 bases are a match to TRBD2. Germline CDR1 SGHRS, CDR2 YFSETQ. Losses at the gene ends were 6 bases for V and 4 bases for J; bases not matched to a gene: 7. There are 14 residues in the CDR3. CDR3 in DNA: TGCGCCAGCAAAGAGGCGGGAGTTTACAATGAGCAGTTCTTC. Its translation: CASKEAGVYNEQFF.

Ten or more counts support this clonotype. The rearrangement uses TRBV2 and TRBJ2-7; D remains ambiguous. V lost 1 base and J lost 2, with 9 bases in between. The CDR3 runs 14 residues. Germline CDR1 and CDR2: SNHLY and FYNNEI. The chain's CDR3 is CASSEGPITYEQYF. CDR3 DNA sequence: TGTGCCAGCAGTGAAGGGCCGATCACCTACGAGCAGTACTTC. Full variable domain (remainder filled in from reference TRBV2 and TRBJ2-7): EPEVTQTPSHQVTQMGQEVILRCVPISNHLYFYWYRQILGQKVEFLVSFYNNEISEKSEIFDDQFSVERPDGSNFTLKIRSTKLEDSAMYFCASSEGPITYEQYFGPGTRLTVT.

This clonotype was observed many times. The V gene is TRBV7-9, the J gene TRBJ2-7; D is perhaps TRBD1 (5 bases). This CDR3 has 14 residues. Trimming left V 5 bases short and J 3 bases short, with 14 bases between. Germline V gene data show CDR1 as SEHNR and CDR2 as FQNEAQ (reference sequence). The CDR3 coding sequence is TGTGCCAGCAGCCGTCAGGGTTTAAGCTACGAGCAGTACTTC. Protein sequence: CASSRQGLSYEQYF.

In its sample, this clonotype was seen many times. The chain has TRBV7-9 and TRBJ2-3, with 14 bases lining up with TRBD2. Trimming took 1 base from V and 1 from J; bases not matched to a gene: 4. Per the germline V gene, CDR1 is SEHNR and CDR2 is FQNEAQ (reference sequence). The CDR3 runs 18 residues. CDR3 sequence (DNA): TGTGCCAGCAGCTTAGGAGGGACTAGCGGGAGAGGCACAGATACGCAGTATTTT. Protein sequence: CASSLGGTSGRGTDTQYF.